The following is a T cell receptor beta chain sequence with its context. The antigen is unknown. Time point noted: sample taken at primary tumor resection. The entry originates in a study of spatial heterogeneity in lung cancer. Study-wide results and limits: In tumors, expanded intratumoral alpha and beta TCR counts tracked mutation counts. Expanded TCRs that were ubiquitous or regional had counts tracking ubiquitous and regional nonsynonymous mutations, respectively. The estimate shows that only about 7% of tumor T cells were covered for alpha and around 12% for beta chains.

MiXCR was run by TCRdb on the 5' RACE reads, yielding one entry per CDR3 protein. Of a few thousand distinct CDR3 sequences listed, 8.4% are singletons. Germline CDR1 and CDR2: DFQATT and SNEGSKA (reference sequence). With 3 bases clipped from V and 7 bases from J, the junction kept 8 bases outside the gene matches. The CDR3 runs 14 residues. The receptor was isolated from a female donor with early-stage non-small cell lung cancer. The chain couples TRBV20-1 to TRBJ2-5; 10 bases are a match to TRBD2. The material sequenced was lung tumor tissue, taken at surgery. Here the CDR3 reads CSARGLAGEGTQYF. Written as DNA, the CDR3 is TGCAGTGCTAGGGGCCTAGCGGGGGAGGGGACCCAGTACTTC.